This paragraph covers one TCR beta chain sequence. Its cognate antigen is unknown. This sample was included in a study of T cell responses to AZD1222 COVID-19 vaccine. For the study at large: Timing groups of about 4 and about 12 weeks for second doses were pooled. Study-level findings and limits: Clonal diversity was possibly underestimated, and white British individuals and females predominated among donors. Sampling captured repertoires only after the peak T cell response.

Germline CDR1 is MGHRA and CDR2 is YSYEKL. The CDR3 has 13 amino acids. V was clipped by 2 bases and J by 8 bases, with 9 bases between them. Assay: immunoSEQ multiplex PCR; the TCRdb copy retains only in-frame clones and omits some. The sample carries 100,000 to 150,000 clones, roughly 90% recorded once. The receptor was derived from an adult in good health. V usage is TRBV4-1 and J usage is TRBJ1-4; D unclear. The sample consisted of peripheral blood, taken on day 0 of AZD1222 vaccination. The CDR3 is CASSQSAGEKLFF. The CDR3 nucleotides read TGCGCCAGCAGCCAAAGTGCGGGGGAAAAACTGTTTTTT.